This TCR beta chain comes out of a study of T cell responses to AZD1222 COVID-19 vaccine. The data were produced by immunoSEQ multiplex PCR, yet TCRdb's version contains in-frame clones alone and is incomplete. This sample has approximately 150,000 clones, with roughly 89% found just once. The CDR3 sequence is 12 residues long. The V gene lost 3 bases and the J gene lost 12 bases, with 12 bases spanning the gap. Germline V gene lookup returns CDR1 MNHNS and CDR2 SASEGT. Sequenced here: peripheral blood, sampled on day 0 of AZD1222 vaccination. V and J are TRBV6-1 and TRBJ2-1; D assignment may be TRBD1 or TRBD2 (5 bases each). This clonotype was obtained from an adult in good health. The CDR3 region has the DNA TGTGCCAGCAGTGACCCCCCCGGGGCGCAGTTCTTC. Its protein product is CASSDPPGAQFF.